This T cell receptor beta chain is drawn from a study of blood T cell repertoires in COVID-19. Study as a whole: The study drew acute and convalescent COVID-19 samples from the United States, Italy and Spain. The analysed material was cDNA or gDNA that came from T cells, B-cell-depleted T cells, or PBMCs.

The CDR3 length is 15 residues. Trimming at V came to 8 bases and at J to 4 bases, leaving 9 bases not matched to a gene. Germline V gene sequence: CDR1 WSHSY, CDR2 SAAADI. Per the authors' pipeline: From reference gene primer amplification, estimates of nucleated cell counts were derived. Sequencing was performed with immunoSEQ multiplex PCR; in TCRdb, only in-frame clones are kept and a portion is missing. V and J calls plus clone size are reproduced from that table; the DNA served to infer D and trimming. The table shows 150,000 to 200,000 clones, with roughly 80% occurring only once. V is TRBV10-2 and J is TRBJ2-1; 9 positions match TRBD1. This receptor was taken from a man in his fifties who had recovered from COVID-19. Sequencing input: peripheral blood. The CDR3 nucleotides read TGCGCCAGCCACTCAACCGGGACAGGGTACAATGAGCAGTTCTTC. It encodes CASHSTGTGYNEQFF.